Listed here are 18 T cell receptor beta chains from one sample, sequenced in a study of control samples from healthy donors and cancer patients. This table comes from immunoSEQ multiplex PCR, and its TCRdb copy is limited to in-frame clones, with some not included. This table holds roughly 130,000 clones, around nine tenths found once. Material for sequencing was blood. The receptors derive from a woman in her thirties in good health.

This CDR3 is CASSQTRVGGTQYF. CDR3 nucleotide sequence: TGTGCCAGCAGCCAGACCCGGGTTGGGGGGACCCAGTACTTC. The chain uses TRBV2 and TRBJ2-5, with D possibly called TRBD1 or TRBD2 (5 bases each). Deletions cut 6 bases from V and 7 bases from J, with 18 bases between. Germline V gives CDR1 SNHLY, CDR2 FYNNEI. The CDR3 contains 14 residues. The whole variable domain, remainder taken from reference TRBV2 and TRBJ2-5, is EPEVTQTPSHQVTQMGQEVILRCVPISNHLYFYWYRQILGQKVEFLVSFYNNEISEKSEIFDDQFSVERPDGSNFTLKIRSTKLEDSAMYFCASSQTRVGGTQYFGPGTRLLVL.

The chain links TRBV19 to TRBJ2-1; D ambiguous. Germline V gene lookup returns CDR1 LNHDA and CDR2 SQIVND (reference sequence). V shed 3 bases and J shed 2 bases, with 11 bases lying between them. The CDR3 extends over 15 amino acids. CDR3 residues: CASSISVRPYNEQFF. Written as DNA, the CDR3 is TGTGCCAGTAGTATTTCGGTCAGGCCCTACAATGAGCAGTTCTTC.

V gene TRBV5-4 combines with J gene TRBJ1-3; possibly TRBD1 for D (5 bases). The V and J ends lost 4 bases and 5 bases respectively, with 19 bases between them. Germline lookup yields CDR1 SGHNT and CDR2 YYREEE (reference sequence). The CDR3 loop spans 16 amino acids. The CDR3 protein is CASSPSRGRGRNTIYF. The CDR3 DNA follows: TGTGCCAGCAGCCCTTCCCGGGGGAGGGGACGAAACACCATATATTTT.

This sequence joins TRBV5-1 and TRBJ2-3; D not resolved. With 2 bases removed from V and 9 bases from J, the gap between germline ends came to 16 bases. The CDR3 spans 14 residues. Germline CDR1 and CDR2: SGHRS and YFSETQ. This CDR3 is CASSLIQSPRTQYF. The DNA of the CDR3 is TGCGCCAGCAGCTTAATTCAGAGTCCCCGGACGCAGTATTTT. Using reference TRBV5-1 and TRBJ2-3 for the parts outside the CDR3, the full variable domain is KAGVTQTPRYLIKTRGQQVTLSCSPISGHRSVSWYQQTPGQGLQFLFEYFSETQRNKGNFPGRFSGRQFSNSRSEMNVSTLELGDSALYLCASSLIQSPRTQYFGPGTRLTVL.

This clone was found once. V usage is TRBV19 and J usage is TRBJ1-4; D might be TRBD1 (6 bases). Trimming took 8 bases from V and 8 from J, leaving 15 bases between them. The length of the CDR3 is 13 residues. Germline assignment: CDR1 LNHDA and CDR2 SQIVND (reference sequence). The CDR3: CASGMRQGEKLFF. CDR3 sequence (DNA): TGTGCCAGTGGGATGAGGCAGGGGGAAAAACTGTTTTTT. Together with reference TRBV19 and TRBJ1-4, the CDR3 gives the full variable domain: DGGITQSPKYLFRKEGQNVTLSCEQNLNHDAMYWYRQDPGQGLRLIYYSQIVNDFQKGDIAEGYSVSREKKESFPLTVTSAQKNPTAFYLCASGMRQGEKLFFGSGTQLSVL.

The V and J genes are TRBV6-5 and TRBJ1-5; perhaps TRBD1 as D (6 bases). The CDR3 is 16 residues long. V lost 4 bases and J 3 bases, leaving 16 bases between the germline ends. Germline V gene lookup returns CDR1 MNHEY and CDR2 SVGAGI. In DNA, the CDR3 is TGTGCCAGCAGTTCCTTCGTGGGGGCCCCCAATCAGCCCCAGCATTTT. Translated, it gives CASSSFVGAPNQPQHF.

This clone has just one count. The chain combines TRBV28 with TRBJ1-1; no definite D call. Between the trimmed V and J ends, which lost 3 bases and 0 bases, there was a span of 14 bases. Looked up from germline, CDR1 is MDHEN and CDR2 is SYDVKM. The CDR3 has 16 amino acids. The CDR3 protein is CASSFTLEQMNTEAFF. The DNA of the CDR3 is TGTGCCAGCAGTTTCACCCTTGAGCAAATGAACACTGAAGCTTTCTTT. Complete variable domain (other parts from reference TRBV28 and TRBJ1-1): DVKVTQSSRYLVKRTGEKVFLECVQDMDHENMFWYRQDPGLGLRLIYFSYDVKMKEKGDIPEGYSVSREKKERFSLILESASTNQTSMYLCASSFTLEQMNTEAFFGQGTRLTVV.

The chain couples TRBV19 to TRBJ1-1; 9 bases fit TRBD1. Germline V gives CDR1 LNHDA, CDR2 SQIVND (reference sequence). This CDR3 spans 15 amino acids. Trimming removed 11 bases from V and 11 bases from J; junction bases left unmatched: 21. The CDR3, as DNA: TGTGCCTCCGTCGTAGCTTCCACAGGGGGCGCGGAGGCTTTCTTT. This encodes CASVVASTGGAEAFF. The variable domain in full, with the rest retrieved from reference TRBV19 and TRBJ1-1, is DGGITQSPKYLFRKEGQNVTLSCEQNLNHDAMYWYRQDPGQGLRLIYYSQIVNDFQKGDIAEGYSVSREKKESFPLTVTSAQKNPTAFYLCASVVASTGGAEAFFGQGTRLTVV.

V gene TRBV27 combines with J gene TRBJ1-5; unclear D gene. Deletions cut 6 bases from V and 0 bases from J, with 12 bases between. Germline CDR1 and CDR2: MNHEY and SMNVEV (reference sequence). The CDR3 extends over 15 amino acids. The CDR3 is CASSPAVYSNQPQHF. In DNA form, the CDR3 reads TGTGCCAGCAGCCCGGCGGTCTATAGCAATCAGCCCCAGCATTTT.

This chain joins TRBV18 and TRBJ2-1; 12 nucleotides line up with TRBD2. In germline, CDR1 is KGHSH, CDR2 LQKENI. The CDR3 runs 17 residues. The V segment lost 2 bases and the J segment 6 bases; nucleotides outside the gene matches: 8. The DNA of the CDR3 is TGTGCCAGCTCACCAATTGGTCTAGCGGGAGGGATCAATGAGCAGTTCTTC. Translated, it gives CASSPIGLAGGINEQFF.

CDR3 DNA: TGTGCCAGCAGCTTACGGGAGAACACTGAAGCTTTCTTT. This gives the protein CASSLRENTEAFF. V usage is TRBV7-3 and J usage is TRBJ1-1; D is ambiguous. The CDR3 spans 13 residues. V was clipped by 2 bases and J by 1 base, with 5 bases between them. The germline V gene encodes CDR1 SGHTA and CDR2 FQGTGA.

The V gene is TRBV5-8, the J gene TRBJ1-6, with 7 positions matching TRBD1. CDR3 length: 16 residues. V shed 4 bases and J 7 bases; nucleotides not matched to a gene: 11. Germline assignment: CDR1 SGHTS and CDR2 YDEGEE. The CDR3 is CASSKSPGQLNSPLHF. The CDR3 bases are TGTGCCAGCAGCAAGAGCCCGGGACAGTTGAATTCACCCCTCCACTTT.

The chain has TRBV4-1 and TRBJ2-2, with TRBD2 as a possible D gene (5 bases). In germline, CDR1 is MGHRA, CDR2 YSYEKL. The germline V and J ends were trimmed by 4 bases and 4 bases, with 13 bases remaining between them. The CDR3 has 15 residues. This chain's CDR3 is CASSPRLAGTGELFF. CDR3 in DNA: TGCGCCAGCAGCCCCCGGCTAGCTGGCACCGGGGAGCTGTTTTTT.

The rearrangement links TRBV10-1 to TRBJ1-1, with D uncertain. The CDR3 is made up of 8 amino acids. The germline V gene encodes CDR1 WNHNN and CDR2 SYGVQD (reference sequence). The V gene lost 8 bases and the J gene lost 11 bases, with 6 bases spanning the gap. As DNA, the CDR3 is TGCGCCAGCTTATCCGCTTTCTTT. This gives the protein CASLSAFF.

V usage is TRBV30 and J usage is TRBJ1-1; no clear D gene. This CDR3 comprises 12 residues. Germline V lookup: CDR1 GTSNPN, CDR2 SVGIG (reference sequence). Trimming cost V 4 bases and J 1 base, with 7 bases left between them. The CDR3 sequence: CAWMMGNTEAFF. The CDR3 nucleotides read TGTGCCTGGATGATGGGGAACACTGAAGCTTTCTTT.

This clone appeared a single time. J is TRBJ2-5 and V is TRBV25-1, with TRBD2 identical over 10 bases. The length of the CDR3 is 16 residues. CDR1 and CDR2 (germline): MGHDK, SYGVNS. The trim removed 4 bases at V and 2 bases at J, leaving 7 bases unmatched. The CDR3 DNA is TGTGCCAGCAGTGCCAGGGCACTAGCGGGACAAGAGACCCAGTACTTC. This gives the protein CASSARALAGQETQYF.

This rearrangement joins TRBV5-1 to TRBJ2-7; 9 positions agree with TRBD1. The CDR3 runs 18 residues. V shed 1 base and J 4 bases; nucleotides not matched to a gene: 15. Germline V lookup: CDR1 SGHRS, CDR2 YFSETQ. CDR3 residues: CASSLTPVGGTGRYEQYF. DNA of the CDR3: TGCGCCAGCAGCTTGACCCCGGTGGGGGGGACAGGGAGATACGAGCAGTACTTC.

The count of this clone is one. This chain uses TRBV10-2 with TRBJ2-3; possible D gene TRBD2, 7 bases. This CDR3 region has 16 residues. Germline values: CDR1 WSHSY, CDR2 SAAADI. V was trimmed by 2 bases and J by 5 bases, leaving 17 bases between them. Here the CDR3 reads CASSEISGRGGDTQYF. The CDR3 DNA sequence: TGCGCCAGCAGTGAGATAAGTGGGAGGGGGGGAGATACGCAGTATTTT.